A selection of T cell receptor beta chains follows, all from one sample in a study of blood T cell repertoires in COVID-19. Generated by immunoSEQ multiplex PCR, the TCRdb table keeps only in-frame clones and is missing some. The sample lists tens of thousands of clones, approximately 83% occurring once. Sequencing was performed on peripheral blood. All receptors derive from a human donor in a cohort sampled during active COVID-19. CDR3s include the opening cysteine and the closing phenylalanine or tryptophan. D genes are given only for firm matches.

J gene,V gene,D gene,CDR3 protein,CDR3 DNA
TRBJ1-1,TRBV3-1/TRBV3-2,.,CASSHAAGTEAFF,TGTGCCAGCAGCCATGCCGCGGGTACTGAAGCTTTCTTT
TRBJ2-7,TRBV6-5,TRBD2,CASSYSRAGGPYEQYF,TGTGCCAGCAGTTACTCGAGAGCGGGAGGGCCCTACGAGCAGTACTTC
TRBJ1-6,TRBV30,.,CAWVPGQLNSPLHF,TGTGCCTGGGTGCCGGGACAACTTAATTCACCCCTCCACTTT
TRBJ2-1,TRBV6-4,TRBD2,CASSDSGLAGGSYNEQFF,TGTGCCAGCAGTGACTCGGGACTAGCGGGAGGGTCCTACAATGAGCAGTTCTTC
TRBJ2-7,TRBV28,.,CASSLIDEQYF,TGTGCCAGCAGTTTAATCGACGAGCAGTACTTC
TRBJ2-7,TRBV11-3,.,CASSTWTIGYEQYF,TGTGCCAGCAGCACCTGGACAATCGGCTACGAGCAGTACTTC
TRBJ1-2,TRBV7-2,TRBD1,CASSPRTGRVIYGYTF,TGTGCCAGCAGCCCGCGGACAGGGCGGGTAATCTATGGCTACACCTTC
TRBJ1-3,TRBV19,.,CASSARGGSYSGGENTIYF,TGTGCCAGTAGTGCGAGAGGGGGTTCTTACTCTGGAGGAGAGAACACCATATATTTT
TRBJ2-5,TRBV7-9,TRBD1,CASSLGWGTGQETQYF,TGTGCCAGCAGCTTAGGTTGGGGGACAGGCCAAGAGACCCAGTACTTC
TRBJ2-7,TRBV4-3,.,CASARRQEYEQYF,TGCGCCAGCGCCAGAAGACAGGAGTACGAGCAGTACTTC